These 24 T cell receptor beta chains came from one sample sequenced in a study of T cell responses to AZD1222 COVID-19 vaccine. The table came from immunoSEQ multiplex PCR; TCRdb's copy has only in-frame clones and leaves some out. This repertoire shows over 40,000 clones, around 84% found once; its top ten account for about a quarter. This material consisted of peripheral blood, taken on day 0 of AZD1222 vaccination. The origin of the receptors is an adult in good health.

The chain joins TRBV5-1 to TRBJ2-5; 15 nucleotides agree with TRBD2. V was pared by 4 bases and J by 5 bases, with 9 bases of the junction left unmatched. CDR3 length: 17 residues. Germline loops: CDR1 SGHRS, CDR2 YFSETQ. The CDR3 DNA sequence: TGCGCCAGCAGCCGTGGACTAGCGGGAGGGGAAAGGGAGACCCAGTACTTC. It yields the protein CASSRGLAGGERETQYF.

The chain combines TRBV27 with TRBJ1-1, with 8 positions matching TRBD1. The germline CDR1 and CDR2 sequences are MNHEY and SMNVEV (reference sequence). V dropped 6 bases and J dropped 5; count of bases not matched to a gene: 14. The CDR3 consists of 16 residues. The CDR3 nucleotides are TGTGCCAGCAGCCTCGACCCCAGGGGGCGCGGAACTGAAGCTTTCTTT. It codes for CASSLDPRGRGTEAFF.

This chain uses TRBV7-2 with TRBJ2-5, with D unclear. Germline V gene data show CDR1 as SGHTA and CDR2 as FQGNSA. Trimming left V 2 bases short and J 0 bases short, with 7 bases between. The CDR3 spans 14 residues. The CDR3 loop reads CASSLSGDQETQYF. The CDR3 nucleotides are TGTGCCAGCAGCTTATCTGGCGACCAAGAGACCCAGTACTTC.

This clone has a handful of counts. The chain couples TRBV7-2 to TRBJ1-6; weak D call: TRBD1 (5 bases). CDR1 SGHTA and CDR2 FQGNSA come from the germline V gene. Between the trimmed V and J ends, which lost 1 base and 18 bases, there was a span of 13 bases. The CDR3 contains 12 residues. DNA for the CDR3: TGTGCCAGCAGCTTAGATGGGACCGGGGGCCACTTT. Its protein product is CASSLDGTGGHF.

This chain uses TRBV27 with TRBJ2-1, with 9 bases aligning to TRBD1. Germline CDR1 is MNHEY and CDR2 is SMNVEV (reference sequence). CDR3 length equals 13 residues. Trimming at V came to 4 bases and at J to 8 bases, leaving 3 bases not matched to a gene. The CDR3 DNA reads as TGTGCCAGCAGTTCGGACAGGGGAGATGAGCAGTTCTTC. Its translation: CASSSDRGDEQFF.

CDR3 sequence reads: CASSQDWGNQPQHF. DNA of the CDR3: TGTGCCAGCAGCCAAGATTGGGGGAATCAGCCCCAGCATTTT. V and J are TRBV3-1 (or the pseudogene TRBV3-2) and TRBJ1-5, with D maybe TRBD1 (5 bases). The V gene lost 0 bases and the J gene lost 4 bases, with 7 bases spanning the gap. This CDR3 region has 14 residues. The germline V gene encodes CDR1 LGHDT and CDR2 YNNKEL (reference sequence).

This clone has a handful of counts. The chain links TRBV28 to TRBJ1-2; TRBD1 aligns across 9 bases. The trim removed 4 bases at V and 0 bases at J, leaving 3 bases unmatched. Germline values: CDR1 MDHEN, CDR2 SYDVKM. The CDR3 covers 15 residues. Here the CDR3 DNA reads TGTGCCAGCAGTTCACGACAGGGGGCTAACTATGGCTACACCTTC. Its translation: CASSSRQGANYGYTF.

This CDR3 reads CASSPPGNNEQFF. CDR3 in DNA: TGCGCCAGCAGCCCCCCGGGAAACAATGAGCAGTTCTTC. The chain joins TRBV5-1 to TRBJ2-1; the D gene is possibly TRBD2 (5 bases). This CDR3 region has 13 residues. In germline, CDR1 is SGHRS, CDR2 YFSETQ. Trimming shortened V by 4 bases and J by 5 bases, and 10 bases separated the two germline ends.

This sequence joins TRBV6-4 and TRBJ2-1; TRBD2 aligns across 11 bases. V lost 6 bases, J lost 7 bases, and 8 bases stayed unmatched. The germline V gene encodes CDR1 MRHNA and CDR2 SNTAGT. The CDR3 covers 15 residues. CDR3 region: CASSEIAGGGNEQFF. The CDR3 DNA is TGTGCCAGCAGCGAGATAGCGGGAGGGGGAAATGAGCAGTTCTTC.

The chain uses TRBV10-1 and TRBJ2-7; tentatively, D is TRBD2 (5 bases). V was pared by 8 bases and J by 6 bases, with 11 bases between. Germline-derived CDR1 and CDR2 are WNHNN and SYGVQD (reference sequence). The CDR3 extends over 11 amino acids. The CDR3, as DNA: TGCGCCAGCTCCCAAGGAGGCGAGCAGTACTTC. Amino acids: CASSQGGEQYF.

This clone was counted a single time. The V gene is TRBV6-2 or TRBV6-3, the J gene TRBJ1-2, with D unresolved. Germline values: CDR1 MNHEY, CDR2 SVGEGT. V lost 0 bases to trimming and J lost 1 base, with 9 bases between them. The length of the CDR3 is 15 residues. CDR3 loop: CASSYSPGVNYGYTF. The CDR3, as DNA: TGTGCCAGCAGTTACTCACCTGGGGTTAACTATGGCTACACCTTC.

The V gene is TRBV9, the J gene TRBJ2-5; possible D gene TRBD2, 5 bases. This CDR3 is 15 amino acids long. Trimming removed 3 bases from V and 4 bases from J, with 16 bases in between. The germline V gene encodes CDR1 SGDLS and CDR2 YYNGEE. The CDR3 loop is CASSAVTGRGETQYF. CDR3 in DNA: TGTGCCAGCAGCGCTGTGACGGGAAGAGGAGAGACCCAGTACTTC.

The chain links TRBV13 to TRBJ2-2; 10 positions match TRBD2. The V gene end was trimmed by 2 bases and the J gene end by 0 bases; junction bases not matched to a gene: 3. This CDR3 spans 17 amino acids. Germline lookup yields CDR1 PRHDT and CDR2 FYEKMQ (reference sequence). DNA of the CDR3: TGTGCCAGCAGCTTATCTAGCGGGAGTACGAACACCGGGGAGCTGTTTTTT. It encodes CASSLSSGSTNTGELFF.

V usage is TRBV29-1 and J usage is TRBJ2-7; D is possibly TRBD1 or TRBD2 (6 bases each). Trimming took off 6 bases at V and 2 bases at J, with 20 bases between the two ends. Germline V CDR1 and CDR2: SQVTM, ANQGSEA. The CDR3 length is 15 residues. CDR3: CSVRGRGENTYEQYF. Written as DNA, the CDR3 is TGCAGCGTCCGGGGAAGGGGGGAAAACACCTACGAGCAGTACTTC.

The chain recombines TRBV19 with TRBJ1-2; no clear D gene. The CDR3 covers 12 residues. Germline CDR1 and CDR2: LNHDA and SQIVND (reference sequence). V lost 7 bases, J lost 6 bases, and 12 bases lay in between. The CDR3 DNA follows: TGTGCCAGTACTCAGGAGAGGCATGGCTACACCTTC. This translates into CASTQERHGYTF.

The rearrangement links TRBV4-2 to TRBJ1-6; D is possibly TRBD1 (5 bases). Germline V lookup: CDR1 LGHNA, CDR2 YNFKEQ. The CDR3 sequence is 15 residues long. The V end was cut by 4 bases, the J end by 7 bases, with 14 bases between. The CDR3 reads CASSLEAGINSPLHF. In DNA form, the CDR3 reads TGTGCCAGCAGCCTCGAGGCAGGGATAAATTCACCCCTCCACTTT.

The V gene is TRBV5-4, the J gene TRBJ1-4, with D possibly matching TRBD1 (6 bases). The CDR3 is 14 amino acids. Germline V gene data show CDR1 as SGHNT and CDR2 as YYREEE (reference sequence). Trimming pared 1 base from V and 10 bases from J, leaving 14 bases between. The CDR3 sequence is CASSLKAGDGKLFF. The CDR3 DNA sequence: TGTGCCAGCAGCTTGAAAGCAGGGGACGGAAAACTGTTTTTT.

V and J are TRBV3-1 (or the pseudogene TRBV3-2) and TRBJ2-3; D is undetermined. Germline CDR1 is LGHDT and CDR2 is YNNKEL (reference sequence). There are 13 residues in the CDR3. V lost 2 bases and J lost 7, with 10 bases in between. This chain's CDR3 is CASSQTPANTQYF. DNA of the CDR3: TGTGCCAGCAGCCAAACCCCGGCGAATACGCAGTATTTT.

J is TRBJ2-2 and V is TRBV6-6; 7 nucleotides line up with TRBD1. This CDR3 is 16 amino acids long. Germline V gene sequence: CDR1 MNHNY, CDR2 SVGAGI (reference sequence). Germline trimming cut 5 bases from V and 5 bases from J; bases unmatched to any gene: 11. The CDR3, as DNA: TGTGCCAGCAGTCGAAAGGGGGCAGAGTTGACCGGGGAGCTGTTTTTT. Residues: CASSRKGAELTGELFF.

The rearrangement uses TRBV5-1 and TRBJ1-4, with 8 nucleotides matching TRBD1. The CDR3 length is 14 residues. Trimming cost V 5 bases and J 6 bases; bases outside gene matches: 6. CDR1 and CDR2 (germline): SGHRS, YFSETQ. In DNA form, the CDR3 reads TGCGCCAGCAGATTTGGACAGGGTGATGAAAAACTGTTTTTT. Amino acid sequence: CASRFGQGDEKLFF.

There are a few counts of this clone. CDR3 protein: CASRVGTEGQETQYF. DNA for the CDR3: TGTGCCAGCAGGGTGGGGACTGAGGGGCAAGAGACCCAGTACTTC. The J gene is TRBJ2-5, the V gene TRBV5-5; possibly TRBD2 for D (6 bases). The V end lost 5 bases, the J end lost 2 bases, and 16 bases lay between the germline ends. The CDR3 consists of 15 residues. Germline CDR1 SGHKS, CDR2 YYEKEE (reference sequence).

The CDR3 nucleotides are TGTGCCAGCAGCCAAGAAATCCCTCAACCAATAATGAGGTATGGCTACACCTTC. Encoded protein: CASSQEIPQPIMRYGYTF. This chain uses TRBV3-1 (or the pseudogene TRBV3-2) with TRBJ1-2; unclear D gene. CDR3 size: 18 residues. Germline V gene data show CDR1 as LGHDT and CDR2 as YNNKEL (reference sequence). V was shortened by 0 bases and J by 5 bases, with 22 bases between the two germline ends.

The CDR3 DNA is TGTGCCAGCAGCCCGGGACAGGGAACAGGGGAAGAGACCCAGTACTTC. It specifies CASSPGQGTGEETQYF. The chain links TRBV3-1 (or the pseudogene TRBV3-2) to TRBJ2-5, with 9 nucleotides matching TRBD1. The CDR3 has 16 amino acids. Germline V gene data show CDR1 as LGHDT and CDR2 as YNNKEL (reference sequence). J gave up 3 bases and V 4 bases, and 9 bases lay outside the gene matches.

The genes are TRBV13 and TRBJ2-7; D possibly matches TRBD1 or TRBD2 (7 bases each). Germline CDR1 and CDR2: PRHDT and FYEKMQ (reference sequence). The V gene lost 5 bases and the J gene lost 0 bases, with 17 bases spanning the gap. This CDR3 is 16 amino acids long. DNA for the CDR3: TGTGCCAGCAGCCGCCGGGGAGGGACAGTCTCCTACGAGCAGTACTTC. Protein: CASSRRGGTVSYEQYF.